The 20 T cell receptor beta chains presented below share a single source sample, sequenced in a study of blood T cells in healthy people across ages. Primed by a sample-barcoded 5' primer and a J-beta primer mix, a second PCR proceeded for about 7 to 11 cycles. Via MiXCR, TCRdb re-called the 5' RACE reads, giving one row per CDR3 protein. Here the sample spans hundreds of thousands of distinct CDR3 sequences, 40% to 50% being singletons. The sequenced sample consisted of blood. Source of these receptors: a man in his fifties or sixties in good health.

The chain couples TRBV3-1 to TRBJ1-4; D uncertain. This CDR3 is 14 amino acids long. V was cut by 3 bases and J by 3 bases, with 8 bases left in between. The V gene's germline CDR1 is LGHDT and CDR2 YNNKEL (reference sequence). CDR3 loop: CASSHRAANEKLFF. CDR3 bases: TGTGCCAGCAGCCACAGAGCAGCTAATGAAAAACTGTTTTTT. Using reference TRBV3-1 and TRBJ1-4 for the parts outside the CDR3, the full variable domain is DTAVSQTPKYLVTQMGNDKSIKCEQNLGHDTMYWYKQDSKKFLKIMFSYNNKELIINETVPNRFSPKSPDKAHLNLHINSLELGDSAVYFCASSHRAANEKLFFGSGTQLSVL.

This chain links TRBV30 with TRBJ2-4; no definite D call. The DNA end is more similar to TRBJ2-7, so the J call may be wrong. CDR3 length: 14 amino acids. CDR1 is GTSNPN, CDR2 SVGIG, per germline (reference sequence). The CDR3 nucleotides are TGTGCCTGGAGTGTACGGGCAGGTACCTACGAGCAGTACTTC. Encoded protein: CAWSVRAGTYEQYF.

The rearrangement uses TRBV27 and TRBJ2-2; D is unclear. V lost 6 bases to trimming and J lost 6 bases, with 5 bases between them. Germline V gene data show CDR1 as MNHEY and CDR2 as SMNVEV (reference sequence). The CDR3 covers 11 residues. Written as DNA, the CDR3 is TGTGCCAGCAGAGTGGCCGGGGAGCTGTTTTTT. Amino acid sequence: CASRVAGELFF.

The rearrangement links TRBV20-1 to TRBJ2-1; either TRBD1 or TRBD2 may fit D (6 bases each). CDR1 is DFQATT and CDR2 is SNEGSKA in the germline V gene (reference sequence). The CDR3 sequence is 16 residues long. Trimming stripped 1 base from V and 7 bases from J, with 20 bases between. The CDR3 spells CSARAYEGGQGNEQFF. Here the CDR3 DNA reads TGCAGTGCTAGAGCCTACGAAGGGGGGCAGGGAAATGAGCAGTTCTTC.

This clonotype has a handful of counts. The chain recombines TRBV10-3 with TRBJ2-1, with 7 bases matching TRBD1. Germline lookup yields CDR1 ENHRY and CDR2 SYGVKD. V dropped 6 bases and J dropped 5; count of bases not matched to a gene: 4. The CDR3 spans 13 residues. DNA for the CDR3: TGTGCCATCAGGGGGACAGATCACAATGAGCAGTTCTTC. Its protein product is CAIRGTDHNEQFF.

Comments on this clonotype: A single base separates this from a much larger clone, so it may be a read error. The rearrangement uses TRBV27 and TRBJ2-4; the D gene is possibly TRBD1 (5 bases). The ends were cut back, 4 bases at V and 3 bases at J, with 13 bases in the middle. Looked up from germline, CDR1 is MNHEY and CDR2 is SMNVEV (reference sequence). There are 15 residues in the CDR3. The CDR3 spells CASSSRQTHKNIQYF. CDR3 DNA: TGTGCCAGCAGTTCCAGACAGACCCACAAAAACATTCAGTACTTC.

The rearrangement uses TRBV6-5 and TRBJ1-1; TRBD1 matches 9 bases. The germline V gene has CDR1 MNHEY and CDR2 SVGAGI. This CDR3 is built from 13 residues. Trimming at V came to 8 bases and at J to 4 bases, leaving 5 bases not matched to a gene. CDR3 coding DNA: TGTGCCAGCGGAACAGGGGGCGGCACTGAAGCTTTCTTT. Translated: CASGTGGGTEAFF.

The genes are TRBV6-5 and TRBJ2-1; unclear D gene. Per germline, CDR1 MNHEY and CDR2 SVGAGI. Trimming stripped 4 bases from V and 5 bases from J, with 12 bases between. This CDR3 comprises 14 residues. The CDR3 region is CASSFNRGDNEQFF. Written as DNA, the CDR3 is TGTGCCAGCAGTTTCAATCGAGGAGACAATGAGCAGTTCTTC.

CDR3 in DNA: TGTGCCAGCAGCCACCCTAGCGGGGGGGCCCGGCAGACCCAGTACTTC. It encodes CASSHPSGGARQTQYF. The chain recombines TRBV3-1 with TRBJ2-5; TRBD2 aligns across 12 bases. V trimming: 3 bases; J trimming: 6 bases; junction bases outside the gene matches: 8. Per germline, CDR1 LGHDT and CDR2 YNNKEL (reference sequence). This CDR3 contains 16 residues.

This clonotype was seen more than once but under ten times. CDR3 nucleotide sequence: TGCGCCAGCAGCCCCAGCGGGACAGGGAGTAACTATGGCTACACCTTC. Translated: CASSPSGTGSNYGYTF. The chain links TRBV5-1 to TRBJ1-2; TRBD1 aligns across 9 bases. The V gene's germline CDR1 is SGHRS and CDR2 YFSETQ. The V segment lost 4 bases and the J segment 1 base; nucleotides outside the gene matches: 8. The CDR3 spans 16 residues.

The rearrangement joins TRBV12-5 to TRBJ1-2, with 12 bases matching TRBD1. The V gene end was trimmed by 4 bases and the J gene end by 4 bases; junction bases not matched to a gene: 13. Germline V gene sequence: CDR1 LGHNT, CDR2 FRNRAP. The CDR3 is made up of 18 amino acids. CDR3 nucleotides: TGTGCTAGTGGTTCCACATCCGGGACAGGGGGCGAAGGCTATGGCTACACCTTC. Protein sequence: CASGSTSGTGGEGYGYTF.

This clonotype was picked up many times. The chain is built from TRBV29-1 and TRBJ1-2; D remains unclear. The CDR3 is made up of 16 amino acids. The germline CDR1 and CDR2 sequences are SQVTM and ANQGSEA. V was pared by 1 base and J by 4 bases, with 19 bases between. CDR3 amino acids: CSVEGGQRDYSYGYTF. The CDR3 DNA reads as TGCAGCGTTGAAGGAGGGCAGCGTGATTATTCCTATGGCTACACCTTC. The whole variable domain, filled in from reference TRBV29-1 and TRBJ1-2, reads SAVISQKPSRDICQRGTSLTIQCQVDSQVTMMFWYRQQPGQSLTLIATANQGSEATYESGFVIDKFPISRPNLTFSTLTVSNMSPEDSSIYLCSVEGGQRDYSYGYTFGSGTRLTVV.

The V and J genes are TRBV3-1 and TRBJ2-7, with D perhaps matching TRBD1 (6 bases). Trimming took 1 base from V and 2 from J, leaving 12 bases between them. This CDR3 has 15 residues. CDR1 is LGHDT, CDR2 YNNKEL, per germline (reference sequence). CDR3 sequence reads: CASSQVSQGPYEQYF. The CDR3 DNA reads as TGTGCCAGCAGCCAAGTAAGCCAGGGGCCCTACGAGCAGTACTTC.

The gene calls are TRBV9 and TRBJ2-3; 13 bases are a match to TRBD2. Germline V gives CDR1 SGDLS, CDR2 YYNGEE. The CDR3 runs 18 residues. V trimming: 4 bases; J trimming: 3 bases; junction bases outside the gene matches: 11. CDR3 nucleotides: TGTGCCAGCAGCCCTGGACTAGCGGGGGCCTACTTGACAGATACGCAGTATTTT. Translation: CASSPGLAGAYLTDTQYF.

The rearrangement uses TRBV15 and TRBJ1-2; D is ambiguous. The CDR3 is made up of 11 amino acids. The germline V and J ends were trimmed by 4 bases and 11 bases, with 11 bases remaining between them. Germline V CDR1 and CDR2: LNHNV, YYDKDF (reference sequence). The DNA of the CDR3 is TGTGCCACCAGCACGTCGGAGTTTTACACCTTC. Encoded protein: CATSTSEFYTF.

A few counts support this clonotype. V and J are TRBV6-5 and TRBJ1-2, with D perhaps TRBD1 (5 bases). This CDR3 region has 13 residues. Trimming took 5 bases from V and 4 from J, leaving 11 bases between them. Germline V gene data show CDR1 as MNHEY and CDR2 as SVGAGI. CDR3 sequence: CASSRIDSYGYTF. In DNA form, the CDR3 reads TGTGCCAGCAGTCGAATAGACAGCTATGGCTACACCTTC.

Of note for this clonotype: A much larger clone lies a single base off, so this may be a read error. The genes are TRBV20-1 and TRBJ2-7; D may be TRBD1 (6 bases). The CDR3 contains 13 residues. The germline V and J ends were trimmed by 3 bases and 6 bases, with 15 bases remaining between them. CDR1 and CDR2 (germline): DFQATT, SNEGSKA (reference sequence). For the CDR3, the DNA is TGCAGTGCTAGGGGGGCTAGTACTGGCGAGCAGTACTTC. Protein: CSARGASTGEQYF.

This clonotype was seen a handful of times. This chain connects TRBV7-8 to TRBJ1-1; 8 bases match TRBD1. The CDR3 extends over 16 amino acids. V gave up 3 bases and J gave up 1 base; unmatched junction bases: 7. Per germline, CDR1 SGHVS and CDR2 FQNEAQ. This CDR3 is CASSFQGALSNTEAFF. In nucleotides, the CDR3 is TGTGCCAGCAGCTTTCAGGGGGCACTTTCGAACACTGAAGCTTTCTTT.

This clonotype was seen a handful of times. The rearrangement links TRBV27 to TRBJ1-2; 10 bases agree with TRBD1. The CDR3 is 17 amino acids. V lost 2 bases to trimming and J lost 2 bases; unmatched junction nucleotides: 8. The germline CDR1 and CDR2 sequences are MNHEY and SMNVEV (reference sequence). In DNA, the CDR3 is TGTGCCAGCAGTTTAAAGGGGACAGGGGTCCCCAACTATGGCTACACCTTC. Translated: CASSLKGTGVPNYGYTF.

The V and J genes are TRBV24-1 and TRBJ2-6, with 7 bases that match TRBD1. The germline V gene encodes CDR1 KGHDR and CDR2 SFDVKD. CDR3 length: 18 residues. After removal of 9 bases from V and 0 bases from J, the junction contained 13 bases not matched to a gene. The CDR3 DNA reads as TGTGCCACCGCGTCCCGGGACAGCCTTTCCTCTGGGGCCAACGTCCTGACTTTC. Translating it yields CATASRDSLSSGANVLTF.